This is a list of T cell receptor beta chains from one sample in a study of T cells in Graves' hyperthyroidism and ophthalmopathy. TCRdb ran MiXCR on the multiplex PCR reads and lists one entry per CDR3 protein. The table shows 500,000 to 650,000 distinct CDR3 sequences, with around 15% occurring only once. The sequencing input was blood. The receptors stem from a woman aged 40 to 50 with Graves' hyperthyroidism. Each CDR3 is given with its conserved first and last residue. Each record gives: V gene, CDR3 length, J gene, clone size, CDR3 protein. Some rows have no size entry. The others give once, few or many, or a class for an expanded clone.

>TRBV10-1|13|TRBJ1-1|many
CASSESPDTEAFF
>TRBV20-1|15|TRBJ2-7|many
CSATGPGLAGFEQYF
>TRBV10-3|15|TRBJ2-3|many
CAISESAGGSDTQYF
>TRBV5-6|16|TRBJ1-2|.
CASSLAVTETNYGYTF
>TRBV19|14|TRBJ1-5|many
CASSMERGGQPQHF
>TRBV3-1|15|TRBJ2-1|many
CASSQGRLLGNEQFF
>TRBV19|14|TRBJ2-1|few
CASSTPGRHNEQFF
>TRBV19|14|TRBJ2-7|.
CASSSHRTAQEQYF
>TRBV20-1|14|TRBJ2-7|many
CSASPGRAHYEQYF
>TRBV2|15|TRBJ1-1|many
CASANADRVGAEAFF
>TRBV10-2|18|TRBJ2-1|.
CASSESTVEAPRYNEQFF
>TRBV20-1|15|TRBJ1-1|many
CGTVPFRQGATEAFF